This TCR beta chain appears in the sequencing data of a study of cytomegalovirus exposure and HLA in healthy donors. Whole-study findings and limits: The dataset shows that most TCR sequences were rare, while some public TCRs occurred in many donors. Presence/absence analysis assumed near-uniform sequencing depth across donors. Researchers counted around 170 TCR beta chains as cytomegalovirus-associated.

In regard to this clone: Its cognate antigen is unknown.

Germline lookup yields CDR1 SGHDT and CDR2 YYEEEE. Trimming took 5 bases from V and 4 from J, leaving 12 bases between them. The CDR3 sequence is 14 residues long. A multiplex PCR was run with 60 Vbeta primers and 13 Jbeta primers. Sequenced by immunoSEQ multiplex PCR; TCRdb stores in-frame clones only, minus some. The sample comprises approximately 170,000 clones, 80% to 85% of which are singletons, and about 3.8% rests with the top ten. V usage is TRBV5-6 and J usage is TRBJ1-4; TRBD1 is a possible D gene (6 bases). The sample taken for sequencing was PBMCs. This TCR came from a man aged 50 to 59 in good health and CMV-seropositive. The CDR3 bases are TGTGCCAGCAGATACAGGGCGGGTAATGAAAAACTGTTTTTT. Translating gives CASRYRAGNEKLFF. Supplemented by reference TRBV5-6 and TRBJ1-4, the full variable domain reads DAGVTQSPTHLIKTRGQQVTLRCSPKSGHDTVSWYQQALGQGPQFIFQYYEEEERQRGNFPDRFSGHQFPNYSSELNVNALLLGDSALYLCASRYRAGNEKLFFGSGTQLSVL.